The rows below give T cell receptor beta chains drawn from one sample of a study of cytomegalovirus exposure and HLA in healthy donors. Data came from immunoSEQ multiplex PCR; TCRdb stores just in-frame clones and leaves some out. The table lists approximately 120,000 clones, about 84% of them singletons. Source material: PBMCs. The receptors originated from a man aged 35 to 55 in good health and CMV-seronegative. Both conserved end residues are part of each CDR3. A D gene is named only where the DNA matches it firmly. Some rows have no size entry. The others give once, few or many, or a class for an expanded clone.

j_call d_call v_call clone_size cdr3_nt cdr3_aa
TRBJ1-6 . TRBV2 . TGTGCCAGCAGTCCCTCGGCCGCTGGGCCACCCCTCCACTTT CASSPSAAGPPLHF
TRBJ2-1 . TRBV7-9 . TGTGCCAGCAGCCCCGAGTACGAGAGAGATGAGCAGTTCTTC CASSPEYERDEQFF
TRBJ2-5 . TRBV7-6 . TGTGCCAGCAGCACCCAGATGGGCGGGTGGGAGACCCAGTACTTC CASSTQMGGWETQYF
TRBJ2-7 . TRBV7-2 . TGTGCCAGCAGCTTATTAGGAGGGGGTAGTGGGGGGGTGTCCTACGAGCAGTACTTC CASSLLGGGSGGVSYEQYF
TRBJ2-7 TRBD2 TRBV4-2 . TGTGCCAGCAGGGGACTAGCGGGGGGGCCTGGCGAGCAGTACTTC CASRGLAGGPGEQYF
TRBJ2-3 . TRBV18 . TGTGCCAGCTCACTTACGGGATACACAGATACGCAGTATTTT CASSLTGYTDTQYF
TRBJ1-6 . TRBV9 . TGTGCCAGCAGTGGACAGAATAATTCACCCCTCCACTTT CASSGQNNSPLHF
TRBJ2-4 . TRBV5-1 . TGCGCCAGCAGCTTGTTCGGAGACCCAATGAACATTCAGTACTTC CASSLFGDPMNIQYF
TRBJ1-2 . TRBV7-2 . TGTGCCAGCAGCTTAGATTCTACGGGGGTCGGCTACACCTTC CASSLDSTGVGYTF
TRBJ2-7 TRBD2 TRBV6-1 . TGTGCCACCAGACTAGCGGGAGGCCACGAGCAGTACTTC CATRLAGGHEQYF
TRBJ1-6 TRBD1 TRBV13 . TGTGCCAGCAGCTCTGGGACAGAAAATTCACCCCTCCACTTT CASSSGTENSPLHF
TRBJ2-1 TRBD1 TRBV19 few TGTGCCAGTAGTATCTTCACGTGGGACAGGTTGAATTACAATGAGCAGTTCTTC CASSIFTWDRLNYNEQFF
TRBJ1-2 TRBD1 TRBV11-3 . TGTGCCAGCAGCTTAGCCGGACAGGATCAGGGTTGTTGCGGCTACACCTTC CASSLAGQDQGCCGYTF
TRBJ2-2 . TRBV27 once TGTGCCAGCAGTTCGCAGGGGTACACCGGGGAGCTGTTTTTT CASSSQGYTGELFF
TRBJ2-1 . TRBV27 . TGTGCCAGCAGTTCCGGGCCGGGACTCCCATGGAATGAGCAGTTCTTC CASSSGPGLPWNEQFF
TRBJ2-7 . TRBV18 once TGTGCCAGCTCACCCGGGTCGGTTGAGCAGTACTTC CASSPGSVEQYF
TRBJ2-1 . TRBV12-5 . TGTGCTAGCGTTGGGGGGACTTACAATGAGCAGTTCTTC CASVGGTYNEQFF
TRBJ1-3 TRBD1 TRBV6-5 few TGTGCCAGCAGTTCCCAGGGGGCGCCTGGAAACACCATATATTTT CASSSQGAPGNTIYF
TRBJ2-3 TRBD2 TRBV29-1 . TGCAGCGTTGAACCGGGGGGAGGGACAGATACGCAGTATTTT CSVEPGGGTDTQYF
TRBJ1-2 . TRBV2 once TGTGCCAGCAGTGTCCAGGTTAACTATGGCTACACCTTC CASSVQVNYGYTF
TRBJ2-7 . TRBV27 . TGTGCCAGCAGTTTTACAGGTACCTACGAGCGGTACTTC CASSFTGTYERYF
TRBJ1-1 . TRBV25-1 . TGTGCCAGCAGTGAGGCGGGGGCGCGCACTGAAGCTTTCTTT CASSEAGARTEAFF
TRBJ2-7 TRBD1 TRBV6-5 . TGTGCCAGCAGTTACAGACAGGGGGCCTACGAGCAGTACTTC CASSYRQGAYEQYF
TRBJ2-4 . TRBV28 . TGTGCCAGCACCTCCGGTCGGAGTTCCAAAAACATTCAGTACTTC CASTSGRSSKNIQYF
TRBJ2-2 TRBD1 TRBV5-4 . TGTGCCAGCAGCGCGGGACAGGGGAACACCGGGGAGCTGTTTTTT CASSAGQGNTGELFF
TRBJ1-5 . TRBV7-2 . TGTGCCAGCAGCTTAGTTCCCAGTGGCAATCAGCCCCAGCATTTT CASSLVPSGNQPQHF
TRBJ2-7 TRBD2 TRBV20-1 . TGCAGTGCTAGGGGCGGGGGCGAGCAGTACTTC CSARGGGEQYF
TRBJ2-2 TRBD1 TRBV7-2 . TGTGCCAGCAGACCGACAGGGGGCGCCGGTGTCGGGGAGCTGTTTTTT CASRPTGGAGVGELFF
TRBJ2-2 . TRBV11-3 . TGTGCCAGCAGCCCCTTAAGTACTTCCGGGGAGCTGTTTTTT CASSPLSTSGELFF
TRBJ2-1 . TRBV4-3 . TGCGCCAGCAGCCAAGATCCGACGACAGGCTACAATGAGCAGTTCTTC CASSQDPTTGYNEQFF
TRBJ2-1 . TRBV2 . TGTGCCAGCAGTGCCCCGGAGGGCGGGGTCTACAATGAGCAGTTCTTC CASSAPEGGVYNEQFF
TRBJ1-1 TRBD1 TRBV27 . TGTGCCAGCAGTGGACGTTCCTGGACAGGTGAAGCTTTCTTT CASSGRSWTGEAFF
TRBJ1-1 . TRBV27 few TGTGCCAGCAGTTTTGGGGCCCCGAACACTGAAGCTTTCTTT CASSFGAPNTEAFF
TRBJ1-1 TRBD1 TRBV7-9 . TGTGCCAGCAGCTCCCTTCCGGGACAGGGCCTCACTGAAGCTTTCTTT CASSSLPGQGLTEAFF
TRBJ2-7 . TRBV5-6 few TGTGCCAGCAGCTTGCGGGGACTGCCCTACGAGCAGTACTTC CASSLRGLPYEQYF
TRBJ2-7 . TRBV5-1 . TGCGCCAGCACCCCCGGGAAGGAGACCTACGAGCAGTACTTC CASTPGKETYEQYF
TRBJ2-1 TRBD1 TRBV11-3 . TGTGCCAGCAGTCATGGACAGGGAGGTCACAATGAGCAGTTCTTC CASSHGQGGHNEQFF
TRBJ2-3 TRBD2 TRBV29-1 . TGCAGCGTTGCCGGAGTAGCGGGGGGCGGCACAGATACGCAGTATTTT CSVAGVAGGGTDTQYF
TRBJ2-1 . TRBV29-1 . TGCAGCGTTGAGCAGGGGACTAACGGTGAGCAGTTCTTC CSVEQGTNGEQFF
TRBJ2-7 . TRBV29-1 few TGCAGCGTTGCGGGGGGCGGTTTCGACGAGCAGTACTTC CSVAGGGFDEQYF
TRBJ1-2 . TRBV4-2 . TGTGCCAGCAGCCAAGATCGGCAGGGTCGTGGCTACACCTTC CASSQDRQGRGYTF
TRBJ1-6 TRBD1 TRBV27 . TGTGCCAGCAGCCATTCTCCTTCCCTTGGGACAGGGGGCAGCTCCTATAATTCACCCCTCCACTTT CASSHSPSLGTGGSSYNSPLHF
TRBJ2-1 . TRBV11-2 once TGTGCCAGCACCTCCTTCAGGGAACACAATGAGCAGTTCTTC CASTSFREHNEQFF
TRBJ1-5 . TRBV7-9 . TGTGCCAGCAGCTTAAACTTACAGCCCCAGCATTTT CASSLNLQPQHF
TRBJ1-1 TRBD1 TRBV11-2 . TGTGCCAGCAGCCCGGACAGGGGCACTGAAGCTTTCTTT CASSPDRGTEAFF
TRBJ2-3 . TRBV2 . TGTGCCAGCAGGGGTCAGGGAACAGATACGCAGTATTTT CASRGQGTDTQYF
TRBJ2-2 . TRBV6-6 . TGTGCCAGCAGAGGGAGTAACACCGGGGAGCTGTTTTTT CASRGSNTGELFF
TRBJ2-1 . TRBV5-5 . TGTGCCAGCAGTGTTTATTTGAGTTCCCTCTACAATGAGCAGTTCTTC CASSVYLSSLYNEQFF
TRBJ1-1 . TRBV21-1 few TGTGCCAGCAACGACCAGGGTGCAAGTAAAGCTTTCTTT CASNDQGASKAFF